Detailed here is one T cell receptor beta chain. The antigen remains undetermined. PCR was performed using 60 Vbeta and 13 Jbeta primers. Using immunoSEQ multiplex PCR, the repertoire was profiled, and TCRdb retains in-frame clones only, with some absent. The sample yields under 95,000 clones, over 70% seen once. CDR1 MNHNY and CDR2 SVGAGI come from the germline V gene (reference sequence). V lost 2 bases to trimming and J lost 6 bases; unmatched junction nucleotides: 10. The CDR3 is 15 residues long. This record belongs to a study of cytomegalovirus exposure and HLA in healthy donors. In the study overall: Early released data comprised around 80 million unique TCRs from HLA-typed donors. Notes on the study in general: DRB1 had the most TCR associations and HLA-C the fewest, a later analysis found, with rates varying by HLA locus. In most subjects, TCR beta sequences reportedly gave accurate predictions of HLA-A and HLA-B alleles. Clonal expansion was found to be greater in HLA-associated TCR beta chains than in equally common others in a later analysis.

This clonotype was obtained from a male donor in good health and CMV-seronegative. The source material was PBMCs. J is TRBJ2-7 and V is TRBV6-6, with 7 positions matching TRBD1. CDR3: CASSYGQVGATEQYF. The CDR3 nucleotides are TGTGCCAGCAGTTACGGACAGGTCGGGGCGACCGAGCAGTACTTC.